The rows below give T cell receptor beta chains drawn from one sample of a study of T cell repertoires in ileal Crohn's disease. The data were produced by immunoSEQ multiplex PCR, yet TCRdb's version contains in-frame clones alone and is incomplete. The sample holds 13,000 or so clones, 87% seen once. Sequenced material: ileal tissue. Receptors originate from an adult with Crohn's disease. Each CDR3 is given with its conserved first and last residue. D genes are given only for firm matches. Clone size is given for some rows only: seen once, a few or many times, or a class if the clone is expanded.

cdr3_nt cdr3_aa d_call j_call v_call clone_size cdr3_length
TGTGCCAGCGGGAGCACCGGGGAGCTGTTTTTT CASGSTGELFF NA TRBJ2-2 TRBV7-6 once 11
TGTGCCAGCAGCTTGACAGAACCAAGGAACACTGAAGCTTTCTTT CASSLTEPRNTEAFF NA TRBJ1-1 TRBV7-3 NA 15
TGCGCCAGCAGCCAAGAATCCGGGACTAGCGGATCACCCCTCCACTTT CASSQESGTSGSPLHF NA TRBJ1-6 TRBV4-1 NA 16
TGTGCCAGTACCAGACAGGGCGGAAACACCATATATTTT CASTRQGGNTIYF TRBD1 TRBJ1-3 TRBV19 NA 13
TGTGCCAGCAGTGAAACAACTAGCGGGAGGGCCGGATTAGATACGCAGTATTTT CASSETTSGRAGLDTQYF TRBD2 TRBJ2-3 TRBV6-1 NA 18
TGCAGCGCTTCGTCAGTCCTCTCTGGAAACACCATATATTTT CSASSVLSGNTIYF NA TRBJ1-3 TRBV29-1 NA 14
TGTGCCAGCAGCTCCACAGGGGTTTCACCCCTCCACTTT CASSSTGVSPLHF TRBD1 TRBJ1-6 TRBV11-2 NA 13
TGTGCCAGCAGTTACGGGGCAGGGGTCCGTGAAGCTTTCTTT CASSYGAGVREAFF NA TRBJ1-1 TRBV6-5 once 14
TGCGCCAGCAGCCAAGTTCAGGGAATCACAGATACGCAGTATTTT CASSQVQGITDTQYF NA TRBJ2-3 TRBV4-1 NA 15
TGCGCCAGCAGCTCCGAGGGGGTCTATGGCTACACCTTC CASSSEGVYGYTF NA TRBJ1-2 TRBV5-1 NA 13
TGTGCCAGCAGCTTGGGTTCCGGACTGATGAACACTGAAGCTTTCTTT CASSLGSGLMNTEAFF NA TRBJ1-1 TRBV7-8 NA 16
TGTGCCAGCAGTGATTACCGGGACAGGGTACGAATCCAGCCCCAGCATTTT CASSDYRDRVRIQPQHF TRBD1 TRBJ1-5 TRBV25-1 NA 17
TGCGCCAGCAGCTTGGGTGGCGGATGGAACACTGAAGCTTTCTTT CASSLGGGWNTEAFF NA TRBJ1-1 TRBV5-1 once 15
TGCAGCGAGGGAGCGGGAGGTACAGATACGCAGTATTTT CSEGAGGTDTQYF TRBD2 TRBJ2-3 TRBV29-1 NA 13
TGTGCCAGCAGTTTAGAGAGGCCGGCAGATACGCAGTATTTT CASSLERPADTQYF NA TRBJ2-3 TRBV28 NA 14
TGTGCCAGTAGTGTTATAGCGGGGGCTTTCAATGAGCAGTTCTTC CASSVIAGAFNEQFF TRBD2 TRBJ2-1 TRBV19 NA 15
TGTGCCAGCAGCGAGAACACAGATACGCAGTATTTT CASSENTDTQYF NA TRBJ2-3 TRBV14 NA 12
TGTGCCAGCAGCTTGTACCTAGCGGGGGTAGAGACCCAGTACTTC CASSLYLAGVETQYF TRBD2 TRBJ2-5 TRBV5-8 few 15
TGTGCCAGCAGCCAGAGGATGGGACAGGGGGATCCCAACTATGGCTACACCTTC CASSQRMGQGDPNYGYTF TRBD1 TRBJ1-2 TRBV5-4 NA 18
TGTGCCAGCAGTGAACCCATGAACACTGAAGCTTTCTTT CASSEPMNTEAFF NA TRBJ1-1 TRBV6-1 once 13
TGTGCCAGCAGTTATACAGGGGCCGGGGCCAACGTCCTGACTTTC CASSYTGAGANVLTF TRBD1 TRBJ2-6 TRBV6-5 NA 15
TGCAGCGTCGCCTACGGGTTAGGAGGTGGCTACACCTTC CSVAYGLGGGYTF NA TRBJ1-2 TRBV29-1 NA 13
TGTGCCTGGAGTCGACAATTTGACTCCTACGAGCAGTACTTC CAWSRQFDSYEQYF NA TRBJ2-7 TRBV30 NA 14
TGCGCCAGCAGCTTGGCGCAGGGTAACACTGAAGCTTTCTTT CASSLAQGNTEAFF NA TRBJ1-1 TRBV5-1 NA 14
TGTGCCAGCTCACCACCGTTTCGGGAAGTCACTGAAGCTTTCTTT CASSPPFREVTEAFF NA TRBJ1-1 TRBV18 NA 15
TGTGCCAGTAGTACCGGACTAGCGGGAGGTGGAGATACGCAGTATTTT CASSTGLAGGGDTQYF TRBD2 TRBJ2-3 TRBV19 NA 16
TGCGCCAGCAGCTTGGAGGGGTCCCCTGGGGCCAACGTCCTGACTTTC CASSLEGSPGANVLTF NA TRBJ2-6 TRBV5-1 NA 16
TGCGCCAGCAGTCGACTAGCGGGGGGCTCCTACGAGCAGTACTTC CASSRLAGGSYEQYF TRBD2 TRBJ2-7 TRBV10-2 NA 15
TGTGCCAGTAGTAGTAGATCAGGTGGCGGGGAGACCCAGTACTTC CASSSRSGGGETQYF NA TRBJ2-5 TRBV19 NA 15
TGTGCCAGCAGCTCGAGTGTAAACAATGAGCAGTTCTTC CASSSSVNNEQFF NA TRBJ2-1 TRBV7-2 NA 13
TGCGCCAGCAGCGCCGGACTAGGGGCCTACGAGCAGTACTTC CASSAGLGAYEQYF TRBD2 TRBJ2-7 TRBV4-3 NA 14
TGCGCCAGCAGCCCGTTGGGACAGGGCAGTGGCTACACCTTC CASSPLGQGSGYTF TRBD1 TRBJ1-2 TRBV5-1 NA 14
TGTGCCAGCAGCAAAGCACACAGTCGGCTGCATAATTCACCCCTCCACTTT CASSKAHSRLHNSPLHF NA TRBJ1-6 TRBV21-1 NA 17
TGTGCCAGCAGCCCGTCAAGCGGGGTTTTCGGCACTGAAGCTTTCTTT CASSPSSGVFGTEAFF NA TRBJ1-1 TRBV9 NA 16
TGTGCCAGCAGCCTATACACCGGGGAGCTGTTTTTT CASSLYTGELFF NA TRBJ2-2 TRBV5-6 NA 12
TGTGCCAGCAGTTTAGGTTCGGGGTTTCAGCCCCAGCATTTT CASSLGSGFQPQHF NA TRBJ1-5 TRBV28 NA 14
TGTGCCAGCAGCCAGATCGGGACAGGGCCAACTAATGAAAAACTGTTTTTT CASSQIGTGPTNEKLFF TRBD1 TRBJ1-4 TRBV5-6 NA 17
TGTGCCAGCAGGGAGGGGGCAGGGAACATTCAGTACTTC CASREGAGNIQYF NA TRBJ2-4 TRBV6-6 NA 13
TGCGCCAGCAGCGCGGGACAGGCAAACGGAAACACCATATATTTT CASSAGQANGNTIYF TRBD1 TRBJ1-3 TRBV5-1 few 15
TGTGCCAGCAGTTTAAGGGGGAGCCGTACAGATACGCAGTATTTT CASSLRGSRTDTQYF NA TRBJ2-3 TRBV28 NA 15
TGTGCCAGCAGTGGGAGTCTCGCGAGGTATAGCAATCAGCCCCAGCATTTT CASSGSLARYSNQPQHF NA TRBJ1-5 TRBV2 NA 17
TGCGCCAGCAGGACTGCCGGGACAGGCTACGAGCAGTACTTC CASRTAGTGYEQYF TRBD1 TRBJ2-7 TRBV5-1 NA 14
TGTGCCAGCAGTGGGACAGGGCCTAATTCACCCCTCCACTTT CASSGTGPNSPLHF TRBD1 TRBJ1-6 TRBV2 NA 14
TGTGCCAGCAGCTCAGGGTGGCGGACTGAAGCTTTCTTT CASSSGWRTEAFF NA TRBJ1-1 TRBV7-2 NA 13
TGTGCCAGCAGTGAAGTTCCCCATTACAATGGGCAGTTCTTC CASSEVPHYNGQFF NA TRBJ2-1 TRBV2 NA 14
TGTGCCAGCAGTTTAATCAGCGGGGGGGCCTTCGAGCAGTACTTC CASSLISGGAFEQYF TRBD2 TRBJ2-7 TRBV28 few 15
TGCAGCGTTGAAGATTCAGGGCTGGAAAACATTCAGTACTTC CSVEDSGLENIQYF NA TRBJ2-4 TRBV29-1 NA 14
TGTGCCTGGGGAGCGGGGGGGATAACAGATACGCAGTATTTT CAWGAGGITDTQYF TRBD2 TRBJ2-3 TRBV30 NA 14
TGTGCCAGCAGTCCGTCTCGGCAAGAGACCCAGTACTTC CASSPSRQETQYF NA TRBJ2-5 TRBV6-5 NA 13
TGTGCCACCGGGGAGGGAAGTAGGCAGCCCCAGCATTTT CATGEGSRQPQHF NA TRBJ1-5 TRBV6-5 NA 13
TGTGCCAGCAGTCTAGGGGGGGGAGCAAAACTGTTTTTT CASSLGGGAKLFF NA TRBJ1-4 TRBV6-5 once 13
TGTGCCAGCAGCCTACGCGGACAGGGGACTTACGAGCAGTACTTC CASSLRGQGTYEQYF TRBD1 TRBJ2-7 TRBV5-8 NA 15
TGTGCCAGCAGCTTAGACCCCCTAAACGGGGTGGAGACCCAGTACTTC CASSLDPLNGVETQYF NA TRBJ2-5 TRBV11-2 NA 16
TGTGCCAGCAGTGAAACAGGGCACGGGGAGCTGTTTTTT CASSETGHGELFF NA TRBJ2-2 TRBV2 NA 13
TGTGCCAGTAGTATAGCCGGGGGTCAGCCCCAGCATTTT CASSIAGGQPQHF NA TRBJ1-5 TRBV19 NA 13
TGTGCCACCAGCATTGCGGGGTCGGGGACCTACGAGCAGTACTTC CATSIAGSGTYEQYF NA TRBJ2-7 TRBV15 few 15
TGCGCCAGCAGCTTGCTGACAGGTTTAAACTATGGCTACACCTTC CASSLLTGLNYGYTF NA TRBJ1-2 TRBV5-1 NA 15
TGTGCCAGCAGCCCTCGGACTAGTATCGAGACCCAGTACTTC CASSPRTSIETQYF TRBD2 TRBJ2-5 TRBV9 NA 14